The entry below describes one T cell receptor beta chain. The antigen is undetermined. This sample was taken from a study of cytomegalovirus exposure and HLA in healthy donors. Study-wide findings and caveats: The listing of 150 to 200 TCR beta chains classed them as cytomegalovirus-associated.

This cohort consisted of healthy bone marrow donors. The V gene lost 0 bases and the J gene lost 4 bases, with 10 bases spanning the gap. CDR3 length: 14 amino acids. Germline values: CDR1 SGHRS, CDR2 YFSETQ. The PCR ran on 60 Vbeta and 13 Jbeta primers. Profiled with immunoSEQ multiplex PCR; TCRdb holds only in-frame clones, not every one. The top ten clones hold approximately 0.49% of a sample with approximately 250,000 clones, about 77% of them seen once. The chain recombines TRBV5-1 with TRBJ1-2; D not certain. The sequenced sample was PBMCs. The receptor's source is a boy younger than 18 in good health and CMV-seronegative. The CDR3 DNA reads as TGCGCCAGCAGCTTGGATTCCCTCTCCTATGGCTACACCTTC. Protein product: CASSLDSLSYGYTF.